This is a list of T cell receptor beta chains from one sample in a study of CD8+CD57+ T cells in acquired aplastic anemia. A single record per CDR3 protein comes from TCRdb applying MiXCR to the reads. The sample shows around 170,000 distinct CDR3 sequences, around 43% of them seen only once. Sequencing used sorted CD4+, CD8+, or CD8+CD57+ T cells (not recorded which) from PBMCs. The receptor source for this set is a human donor with aplastic anemia. Both conserved end residues are part of each CDR3. The order of the fields is V gene, clone size, J gene, D gene, CDR3 protein, CDR3 DNA. D genes are given only for firm matches. Part of the rows lack a size; the others show once, few, many or a class for expanded clones.

TRBV5-1,many,TRBJ1-2,TRBD1,CASSEDRFNYGYTF,TGCGCCAGCAGCGAGGACAGGTTCAACTATGGCTACACCTTC
TRBV25-1,many,TRBJ2-1,NA,CASSPKGLPYNEQFF,TGTGCCAGCAGCCCAAAGGGGCTACCCTACAATGAGCAGTTCTTC
TRBV3-1,NA,TRBJ1-1,TRBD1,CASSQEFRGEGEAFF,TGTGCCAGCAGCCAAGAATTCAGGGGGGAGGGTGAAGCTTTCTTT
TRBV15,NA,TRBJ2-6,TRBD1,CATSRDRQSGANVLTF,TGTGCCACCAGCAGGGACAGGCAGTCTGGGGCCAACGTCCTGACTTTC
TRBV6-1,many,TRBJ2-3,NA,CASSARTRSTDTQYF,TGTGCCAGCAGTGCTCGGACCAGAAGCACAGATACGCAGTATTTT
TRBV19,NA,TRBJ1-3,TRBD1,CASSTRTGNTIYF,TGTGCCAGTAGTACGAGGACAGGGAACACCATATATTTT
TRBV20-1,many,TRBJ2-5,TRBD2,CSASLASGGAHETQYF,TGCAGTGCTAGCCTCGCTAGCGGGGGGGCCCATGAGACCCAGTACTTC
TRBV19,many,TRBJ1-3,TRBD1,CASSIPGQGARGNTIYF,TGTGCCAGTAGCATCCCGGGACAGGGGGCGAGAGGAAACACCATATATTTT
TRBV7-8,NA,TRBJ2-1,NA,CASSLAGGPWNEQFF,TGTGCCAGCAGCTTAGCGGGGGGGCCTTGGAATGAGCAGTTCTTC
TRBV10-3,NA,TRBJ1-4,NA,CAISERGSAGREKLFF,TGTGCCATCAGTGAGCGGGGGTCGGCAGGGCGAGAAAAACTGTTTTTT
TRBV20-1,NA,TRBJ1-4,NA,CSAPPASGTNEKLFF,TGCAGTGCTCCCCCGGCTAGCGGGACTAATGAAAAACTGTTTTTT
TRBV29-1,NA,TRBJ1-2,NA,CSVEGVYGYTF,TGCAGCGTTGAAGGGGTCTATGGCTACACCTTC
TRBV25-1,NA,TRBJ1-1,NA,CASSTTANTEAFF,TGTGCCAGCAGTACGACAGCGAACACTGAAGCTTTCTTT
TRBV20-1,few,TRBJ1-1,NA,CSAESDKGTEAFF,TGCAGTGCAGAGAGCGATAAGGGCACTGAAGCTTTCTTT
TRBV7-7,NA,TRBJ2-2,NA,CASSPGSSGELFF,TGTGCCAGCAGCCCCGGGTCATCCGGGGAGCTGTTTTTT
TRBV15,NA,TRBJ1-4,NA,CASSAGTPPLVRIF,TGTGCCAGCAGCGCCGGGACACCTCCCCTCGTCCGGATTTTT
TRBV11-3,NA,TRBJ2-7,NA,CASSLKSEQYF,TGTGCCAGCAGCCTGAAAAGCGAGCAGTACTTC
TRBV25-1,NA,TRBJ2-7,TRBD1,CASSQAGQGPSSSYEQHF,TGTGCCAGCAGCCAGGCGGGACAGGGACCATCCTCGTCCTACGAGCAGCACTTC
TRBV6-1,NA,TRBJ2-3,TRBD2,CASSGSGSGTDTQYF,TGTGCCAGCAGTGGAAGCGGGAGTGGCACAGATACGCAGTATTTT
TRBV19,few,TRBJ1-5,TRBD1,CASRTRTGLEPQHF,TGTGCCAGTAGGACCCGGACAGGGTTAGAGCCCCAGCATTTT
TRBV29-1,NA,TRBJ1-5,NA,CSVQGRNQPQHF,TGCAGCGTCCAGGGACGTAATCAGCCCCAGCATTTT
TRBV6-6,many,TRBJ2-5,NA,CASSYSRPNQETQYF,TGTGCCAGCAGTTACTCGAGGCCGAACCAAGAGACCCAGTACTTC
TRBV11-3,NA,TRBJ1-6,NA,CASGQGHNSPLHF,TGTGCCAGTGGGCAGGGCCATAATTCACCCCTCCACTTT
TRBV15,NA,TRBJ2-1,NA,CATSIGTLGYNEQFF,TGTGCCACCAGCATCGGGACCCTCGGCTACAATGAGCAGTTCTTC
TRBV4-3,few,TRBJ1-2,NA,CASSQDPSVLNYGYTF,TGCGCCAGCAGCCAAGATCCGTCAGTTCTTAACTATGGCTACACCTTC
TRBV19,many,TRBJ1-5,NA,CACSTSGHFNSNQPQHF,NA
TRBV20-1,many,TRBJ2-3,NA,CSAMGPSTDTQYF,TGCAGTGCCATGGGTCCGAGCACAGATACGCAGTATTTT
TRBV5-8,many,TRBJ2-7,NA,CASSLEISYEQYF,TGTGCCAGCAGCTTGGAGATCTCCTACGAGCAGTACTTC
TRBV14,many,TRBJ1-1,NA,CASSQQLETEAFF,TGTGCCAGCAGCCAACAACTGGAGACTGAAGCTTTCTTT
TRBV19,NA,TRBJ2-7,TRBD1,CASKGQGPGVNEQYF,TGTGCCAGTAAAGGACAGGGACCGGGGGTGAACGAGCAGTACTTC
TRBV7-2,once,TRBJ2-5,NA,CASSPLWGETQYF,TGTGCCAGCAGCCCACTTTGGGGGGAGACCCAGTACTTC
TRBV2,NA,TRBJ2-7,TRBD2,CASSAGTSGSWVRRDEQYF,TGTGCCAGCAGTGCGGGGACTAGCGGGTCGTGGGTGAGAAGGGACGAGCAGTACTTC
TRBV10-3,NA,TRBJ2-7,TRBD1,CAISEIGGQGSEQYF,TGTGCCATCAGTGAGATCGGCGGACAGGGTTCCGAGCAGTACTTC
TRBV2,many,TRBJ2-6,NA,CAGRRISGANVLTF,TGTGCCGGCAGACGGATCTCTGGGGCCAACGTCCTGACTTTC
TRBV10-2,NA,TRBJ2-7,NA,CASSYDLGVSYEQYF,TGCGCCAGCAGTTACGACCTGGGGGTTTCCTACGAGCAGTACTTC
TRBV15,many,TRBJ1-2,NA,CATSREGGAGGYTF,TGTGCCACCAGCAGAGAGGGGGGGGCGGGTGGCTACACCTTC
TRBV3-1,few,TRBJ1-4,NA,CASSHRRANEKLFF,TGTGCCAGCAGCCATCGCAGGGCTAATGAAAAACTGTTTTTT
TRBV9,many,TRBJ2-2,TRBD1,CASSANQGAPGELFF,TGTGCCAGCAGCGCCAATCAGGGGGCGCCCGGGGAGCTGTTTTTT
TRBV7-6,NA,TRBJ2-7,TRBD1,CASSLALDRTYYEQYF,TGTGCCAGCAGCTTGGCTTTGGACAGGACTTACTACGAGCAGTACTTC
TRBV6-1,many,TRBJ2-2,TRBD1,CASRLTGVTGELFF,TGTGCCAGCCGACTGACAGGGGTAACCGGGGAGCTGTTTTTT
TRBV29-1,few,TRBJ2-2,NA,CSVGLTGELFF,TGCAGCGTAGGACTCACCGGGGAGCTGTTTTTT
TRBV10-2,NA,TRBJ2-7,TRBD2,CASRRAGGQYEQYF,TGCGCCAGCAGAAGAGCGGGGGGGCAATACGAGCAGTACTTC
TRBV5-5,once,TRBJ2-1,TRBD1,CANSSKGQGNEQFF,TGTGCCAACAGCTCGAAGGGACAGGGCAATGAGCAGTTCTTC
TRBV5-1,many,TRBJ2-3,TRBD1,CASSSGTGDTDTQYF,TGCGCCAGCAGCTCCGGGACAGGAGACACAGATACGCAGTATTTT
TRBV7-2,NA,TRBJ2-7,NA,CASSRGTYEQYF,TGTGCCAGCAGCCGGGGGACGTACGAGCAGTACTTC
TRBV24-1,NA,TRBJ1-2,NA,CASSPETVNYGYTF,TGTGCCAGCTCACCCGAAACGGTTAACTATGGCTACACCTTC
TRBV9,many,TRBJ2-3,NA,CASSVGAATSTDTQYF,TGTGCCAGCAGCGTAGGGGCTGCCACTAGCACAGATACGCAGTATTTT
TRBV9,many,TRBJ2-1,NA,CASSDVGGNEQFF,TGTGCCAGCAGCGACGTAGGGGGGAATGAGCAGTTCTTC
TRBV10-1,NA,TRBJ2-1,NA,CASGGAVEQFF,TGCGCCAGCGGGGGGGCGGTTGAGCAGTTCTTC
TRBV7-2,many,TRBJ2-5,NA,CASSLDHSGEGQYF,TGTGCCAGCAGCTTAGATCATAGCGGTGAAGGGCAGTACTTC
TRBV7-3,NA,TRBJ1-1,NA,CASSPGPSAFF,TGTGCCAGTAGCCCAGGACCCTCGGCTTTCTTT
TRBV29-1,NA,TRBJ2-1,NA,CSSSRGDIDEQFF,TGCAGCAGTTCACGGGGGGACATCGATGAGCAGTTCTTC
TRBV4-1,NA,TRBJ1-4,TRBD1,CASSQSTGVNEKLFF,TGCGCCAGCAGCCAAAGCACAGGGGTAAATGAAAAACTGTTTTTT
TRBV24-1,few,TRBJ1-2,NA,CATSAGTNYGYTF,TGTGCCACCAGTGCGGGGACCAACTATGGCTACACCTTC
TRBV15,NA,TRBJ2-7,TRBD1,CATSRGRGQGAHEQYF,TGTGCCACCAGCAGAGGGAGAGGACAGGGGGCTCACGAGCAGTACTTC